Included here is one TCR beta chain sequence, with context. Antigen unknown. This record belongs to a study of cytomegalovirus exposure and HLA in healthy donors. Notes on the study in general: It was taken for granted in presence/absence analyses that sequencing depth across donors was roughly uniform.

This CDR3 region has 15 residues. Per the germline V gene, CDR1 is MNHNS and CDR2 is SASEGT. The V gene end was trimmed by 2 bases and the J gene end by 3 bases; junction bases not matched to a gene: 6. PCR primers comprised 60 Vbeta and 13 Jbeta primers. TCRdb's copy holds only in-frame clones and misses some; the assay was immunoSEQ multiplex PCR. The sample yields approximately 190,000 clones, more than 75% seen once. The sequenced sample consisted of PBMCs. The clonotype was recovered from a woman aged 25 to 39 in good health and CMV-seropositive. The rearrangement joins TRBV6-1 to TRBJ2-5; 7 bases fit TRBD2. The CDR3 here is CASSEIASGKETQYF. CDR3 bases: TGTGCCAGCAGTGAAATTGCTAGCGGAAAAGAGACCCAGTACTTC.